This T cell receptor (beta chain) was obtained from a study of metastatic and nonmetastatic thyroid tumors. As for the study in general: Malignant thyroid and benign thyroid patients provided blood and tumor or nodule tissue whose repertoires were compared. Findings of the study overall: Significantly greater TCR beta diversity was reportedly found in malignant thyroid tumors than in benign nodules (in blood and tumor).

The entire patient cohort was treatment-naive prior to thyroid surgery. Concerning this clone: Its matching antigen is unknown.

TCRdb re-clonotyped the PCR reads via MiXCR. The sample holds approximately 16,000 clones, 25% seen once. Sequenced sample: blood. The clonotype originates from a male donor with papillary thyroid cancer or a benign thyroid nodule (not recorded which). Some clones in this sample may be carry-over from other donors' samples.

Here the CDR3 reads CSASLFEAGREEQFF. CDR3 bases: TGCAGTGCTAGTCTTTTCGAGGCGGGAAGGGAGGAGCAGTTCTTC. The chain links TRBV20-1 to TRBJ2-1; D may be TRBD2 (6 bases). The germline V and J ends were trimmed by 3 bases and 10 bases, with 22 bases remaining between them. The CDR3 loop spans 15 amino acids. Germline loops: CDR1 DFQATT, CDR2 SNEGSKA (reference sequence).